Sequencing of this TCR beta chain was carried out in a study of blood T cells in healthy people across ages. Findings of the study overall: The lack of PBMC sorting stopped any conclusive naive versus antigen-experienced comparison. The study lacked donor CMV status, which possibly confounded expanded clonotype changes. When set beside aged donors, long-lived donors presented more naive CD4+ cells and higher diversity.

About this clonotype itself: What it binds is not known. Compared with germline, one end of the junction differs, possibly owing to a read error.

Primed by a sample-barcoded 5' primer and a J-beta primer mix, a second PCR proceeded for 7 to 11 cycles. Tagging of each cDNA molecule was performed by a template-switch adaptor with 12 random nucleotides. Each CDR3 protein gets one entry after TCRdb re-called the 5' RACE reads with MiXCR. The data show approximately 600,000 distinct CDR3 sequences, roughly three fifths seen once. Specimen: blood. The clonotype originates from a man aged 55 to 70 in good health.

The CDR3 loop is CASSLGGGENSPLHF. In nucleotides, the CDR3 is TGCGCCAGCAGCTTGGGAGGAGGGGAGAATTCGCCCCTCCACTTT. The chain combines TRBV5-1 with TRBJ1-6; D is possibly TRBD1 (5 bases). CDR1 is SGHRS and CDR2 is YFSETQ in the germline V gene. The CDR3 covers 15 residues.